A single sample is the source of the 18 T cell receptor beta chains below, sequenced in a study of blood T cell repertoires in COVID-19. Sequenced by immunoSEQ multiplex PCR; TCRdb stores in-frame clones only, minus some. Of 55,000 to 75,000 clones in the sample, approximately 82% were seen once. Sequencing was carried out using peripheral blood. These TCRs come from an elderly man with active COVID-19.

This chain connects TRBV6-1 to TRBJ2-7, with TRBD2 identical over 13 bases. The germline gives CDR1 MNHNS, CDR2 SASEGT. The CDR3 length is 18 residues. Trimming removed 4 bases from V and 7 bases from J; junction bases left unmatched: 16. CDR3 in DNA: TGTGCCAGCAGTGGGGGTCTGGGTAAGGGACTAGCGGGACGGGAGCAGTACTTC. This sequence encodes CASSGGLGKGLAGREQYF.

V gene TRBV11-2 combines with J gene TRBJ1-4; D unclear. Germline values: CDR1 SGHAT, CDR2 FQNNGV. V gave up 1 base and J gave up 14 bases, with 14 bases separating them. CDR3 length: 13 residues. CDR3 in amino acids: CASSLAVGVNLFF. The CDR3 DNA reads TGTGCCAGCAGCTTAGCGGTCGGGGTTAACCTGTTTTTT.

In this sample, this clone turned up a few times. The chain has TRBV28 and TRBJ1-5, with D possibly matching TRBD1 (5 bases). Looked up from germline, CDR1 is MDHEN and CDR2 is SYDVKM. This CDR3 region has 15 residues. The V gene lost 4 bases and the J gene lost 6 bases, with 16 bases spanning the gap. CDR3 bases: TGTGCCAGCAGTTCCGGGGGGGGTGTTGGTCAGCCCCAGCATTTT. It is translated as CASSSGGGVGQPQHF.

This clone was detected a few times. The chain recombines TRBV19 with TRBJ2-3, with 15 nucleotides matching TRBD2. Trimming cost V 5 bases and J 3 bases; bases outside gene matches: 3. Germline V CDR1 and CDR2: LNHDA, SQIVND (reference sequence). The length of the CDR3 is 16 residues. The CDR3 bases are TGTGCCAGTAGTCGGACTAGCGGGAGGGGGACAGATACGCAGTATTTT. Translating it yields CASSRTSGRGTDTQYF.

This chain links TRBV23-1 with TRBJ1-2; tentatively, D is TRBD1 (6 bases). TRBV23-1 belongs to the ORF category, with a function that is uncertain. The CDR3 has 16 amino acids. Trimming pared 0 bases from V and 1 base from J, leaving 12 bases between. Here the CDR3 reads CASSQSGADFNYGYTF. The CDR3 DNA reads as TGCGCCAGCAGTCAATCGGGGGCCGATTTTAACTATGGCTACACCTTC.

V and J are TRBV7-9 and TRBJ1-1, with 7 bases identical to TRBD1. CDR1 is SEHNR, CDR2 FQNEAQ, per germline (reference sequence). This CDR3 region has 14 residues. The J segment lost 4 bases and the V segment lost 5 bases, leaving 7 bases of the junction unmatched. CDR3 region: CASSGTERPTEAFF. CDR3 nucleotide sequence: TGTGCCAGCAGCGGGACAGAAAGGCCCACTGAAGCTTTCTTT.

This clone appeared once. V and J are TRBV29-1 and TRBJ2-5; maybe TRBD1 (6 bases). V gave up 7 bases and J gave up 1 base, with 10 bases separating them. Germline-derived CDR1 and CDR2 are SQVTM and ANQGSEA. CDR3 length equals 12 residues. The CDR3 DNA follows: TGCAGCGGAGGACAGCTCCAAGAGACCCAGTACTTC. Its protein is CSGGQLQETQYF.

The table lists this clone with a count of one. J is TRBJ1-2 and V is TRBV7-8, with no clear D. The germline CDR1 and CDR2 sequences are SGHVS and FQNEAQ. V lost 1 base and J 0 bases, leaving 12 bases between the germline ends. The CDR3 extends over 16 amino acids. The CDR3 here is CASSLDAVTSNYGYTF. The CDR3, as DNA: TGTGCCAGCAGCTTAGACGCGGTCACCTCTAACTATGGCTACACCTTC.

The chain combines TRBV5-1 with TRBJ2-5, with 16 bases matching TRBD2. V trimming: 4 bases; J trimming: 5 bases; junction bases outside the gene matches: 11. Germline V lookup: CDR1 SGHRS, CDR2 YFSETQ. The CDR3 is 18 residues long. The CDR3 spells CASSRWGLAGGIRETQYF. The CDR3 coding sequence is TGCGCCAGCAGCCGATGGGGACTAGCGGGGGGGATCCGGGAGACCCAGTACTTC.

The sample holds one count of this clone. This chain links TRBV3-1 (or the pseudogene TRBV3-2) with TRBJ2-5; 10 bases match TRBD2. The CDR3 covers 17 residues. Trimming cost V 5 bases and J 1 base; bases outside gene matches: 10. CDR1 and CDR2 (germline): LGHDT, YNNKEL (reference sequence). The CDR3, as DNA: TGTGCCAGCAGCTTGGCCACACTAGCGGGAACCCAAGAGACCCAGTACTTC. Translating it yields CASSLATLAGTQETQYF.

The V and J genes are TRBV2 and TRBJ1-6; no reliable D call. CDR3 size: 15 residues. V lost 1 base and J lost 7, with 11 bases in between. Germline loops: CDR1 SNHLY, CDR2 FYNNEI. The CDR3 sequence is CASSEGPGGNSPLHF. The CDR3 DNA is TGTGCCAGCAGTGAAGGGCCGGGTGGGAATTCACCCCTCCACTTT.

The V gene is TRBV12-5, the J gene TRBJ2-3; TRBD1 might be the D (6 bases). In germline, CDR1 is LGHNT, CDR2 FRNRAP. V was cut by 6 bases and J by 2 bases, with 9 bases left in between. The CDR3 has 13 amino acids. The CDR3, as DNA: TGTGCTAGTGGGAGGGGGTACACAGATACGCAGTATTTT. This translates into CASGRGYTDTQYF.

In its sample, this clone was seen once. The CDR3 sequence is CASQKRGNIQYF. The CDR3, as DNA: TGTGCCAGCCAGAAAAGGGGTAACATTCAGTACTTC. The chain employs TRBV14 and TRBJ2-4; possible D gene TRBD1, 5 bases. CDR1 SGHDN and CDR2 FVKESK come from the germline V gene. Trimming took off 8 bases at V and 7 bases at J, with 12 bases between the two ends. CDR3 length equals 12 residues. Complete variable domain (other parts from reference TRBV14 and TRBJ2-4): EAGVTQFPSHSVIEKGQTVTLRCDPISGHDNLYWYRRVMGKEIKFLLHFVKESKQDESGMPNNRFLAERTGGTYSTLKVQPAELEDSGVYFCASQKRGNIQYFGAGTRLSVL.

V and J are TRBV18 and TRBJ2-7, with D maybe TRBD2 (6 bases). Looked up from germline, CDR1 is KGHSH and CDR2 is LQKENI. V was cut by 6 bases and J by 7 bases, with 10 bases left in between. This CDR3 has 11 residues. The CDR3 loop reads CASSTGTEQYF. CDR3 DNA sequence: TGTGCCAGCTCTACCGGGACTGAGCAGTACTTC. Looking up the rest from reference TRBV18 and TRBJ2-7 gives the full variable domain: NAGVMQNPRHLVRRRGQEARLRCSPMKGHSHVYWYRQLPEEGLKFMVYLQKENIIDESGMPKERFSAEFPKEGPSILRIQQVVRGDSAAYFCASSTGTEQYFGPGTRLTVT.

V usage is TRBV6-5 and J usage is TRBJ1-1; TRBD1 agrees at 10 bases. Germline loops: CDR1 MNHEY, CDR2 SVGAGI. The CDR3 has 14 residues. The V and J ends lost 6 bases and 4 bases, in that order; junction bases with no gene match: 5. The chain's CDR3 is CASSRDRGVTEAFF. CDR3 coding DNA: TGTGCCAGCAGCAGGGACAGGGGTGTCACTGAAGCTTTCTTT.

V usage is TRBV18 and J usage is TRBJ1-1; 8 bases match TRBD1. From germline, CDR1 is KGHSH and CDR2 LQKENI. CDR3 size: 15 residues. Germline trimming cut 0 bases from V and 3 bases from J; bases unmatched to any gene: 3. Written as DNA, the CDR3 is TGTGCCAGCTCACCACCGAGCAGGGGGCACACTGAAGCTTTCTTT. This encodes CASSPPSRGHTEAFF. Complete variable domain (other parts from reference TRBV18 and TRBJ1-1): NAGVMQNPRHLVRRRGQEARLRCSPMKGHSHVYWYRQLPEEGLKFMVYLQKENIIDESGMPKERFSAEFPKEGPSILRIQQVVRGDSAAYFCASSPPSRGHTEAFFGQGTRLTVV.

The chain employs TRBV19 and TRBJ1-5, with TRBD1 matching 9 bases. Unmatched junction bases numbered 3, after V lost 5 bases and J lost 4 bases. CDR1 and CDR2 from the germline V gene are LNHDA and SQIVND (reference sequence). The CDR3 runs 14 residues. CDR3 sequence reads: CASSGTGINQPQHF. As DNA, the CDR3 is TGTGCCAGTAGTGGGACAGGGATTAATCAGCCCCAGCATTTT.

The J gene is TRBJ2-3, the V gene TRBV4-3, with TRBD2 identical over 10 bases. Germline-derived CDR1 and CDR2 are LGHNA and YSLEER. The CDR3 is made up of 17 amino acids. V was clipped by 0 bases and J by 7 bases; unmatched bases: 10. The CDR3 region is CASSQDPPSSGSNTQYF. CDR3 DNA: TGCGCCAGCAGCCAAGATCCGCCCTCTAGCGGGAGCAATACGCAGTATTTT.